This T cell receptor (beta chain) was identified during a study of vaccination effects on CD4 cells after COVID-19. About the research overall: Samples came from a couple of convalescent patients 16 days and one week before vaccination.

Whole-study findings and limits: Spike-reactive clones found after vaccination in convalescents were mainly new vaccine-induced clones.

With the ViraFEST assay, the study expanded antigen-specific CD4+ T cells using viral peptide pools, then sequenced them. The culture ran for 10 days, and then CD4+ T cells were isolated. A positive SARS-CoV-2 PCR test fell between March and December 2020. Half of the medium was exchanged for IL-2 medium on both days 3 and 7. CDR1 is SGDLS, CDR2 YYNGEE, per germline. The V end was cut by 4 bases, the J end by 0 bases, with 6 bases between. This CDR3 spans 13 amino acids. As regards this clone: Its antigen is currently unknown.

The assay was immunoSEQ multiplex PCR, and TCRdb's table has in-frame clones only and misses some. The data hold roughly 30,000 clones, with about 72% observed a single time. Sequencing used CD4+ T cells from PBMCs cultured with a peptide pool, obtained before COVID-19 vaccination. The sequence was collected from a human donor who had a prior SARS-CoV-2 infection. V gene TRBV9 combines with J gene TRBJ2-3, with D uncertain. The CDR3 coding sequence is TGTGCCAGCAGCTTCCGAAGCACAGATACGCAGTATTTT. Encoded protein: CASSFRSTDTQYF.